This T cell receptor (beta chain) was observed in a study of cytomegalovirus exposure and HLA in healthy donors (dated by TCRdb to about 2017). With regard to the full study: An earlier analysis of 587 of the donors reported over 250 Gb of sequence data and around 120 million unique TCR beta sequences obtained from approximately 180 million T cells. An early release covering around 630 HLA-typed donors comprised about 300 gigabases of sequencing data and around 86 million unique TCR sequences. Of the roughly 400 genotyped donors, 81% were placed in the genetic ancestry cluster associated with self-reported Caucasian donors. The aim of the study was to test whether cataloging public T cell receptors could identify signatures of past pathogen exposure. The T cell repertoires of 670 or so subjects were profiled by immunosequencing and related to cytomegalovirus serostatus. A separate validation cohort of roughly 130 different subjects was used in addition to the roughly 700-subject first cohort. The study combined high-throughput TCR immunosequencing, statistical association of individual TCRs with disease status, and machine learning to predict cytomegalovirus infection status. A later analysis re-examined previously published TCR beta repertoires from about 670 donors and added high-resolution HLA genotyping to investigate patterns of TCR occurrence. Rather than using new phenotypic data, the later analysis identified candidate immune exposures from TCR beta sequences and from how often those sequences occurred across donors. In an earlier analysis of 550 to 700 of the donors, high-throughput TCR beta sequencing was used to judge whether each TCR beta V gene segment behaved as functional or pseudogenic. Alongside the repertoire data, information on donor age, sex, ethnicity and CMV serostatus was compiled. Genome-wide SNP genotypes for about 60% of the roughly 700 donors were used in a later genetic analysis, which treated that subset as a discovery cohort. Every repertoire in the discovery cohort had been generated on one and the same sequencing platform. Both class I and class II loci were covered by HLA typing, at four-digit resolution. Typing coverage differed by locus: A, B, C, DRB1 and DQB1 were typed in about 629-640 donors, DQA1 in 500 to 550, DPA1 in 600 to 610, and DPB1 in roughly 450. About five DR-DQ haplotypes were treated as single units for association and clustering because of strong linkage in the cohort. Among 350 to 400 genotyped donors of the cohort, an average of 235,054 unique TCR beta nucleotide sequences were sequenced per donor, roughly 18% of them non-productive. Here is what the overall study found, with its caveats: Because HLA typing was missing for some donors at each locus, association tests included only the typed subset. According to a later analysis, parvovirus B19, influenza, CMV and Epstein-Barr virus appeared linked to several top co-occurrence clusters. In a later analysis, HLA-associated TCR beta chains were found to be more clonally expanded and to have lower generation probabilities than equally common non-associated chains. Immune exposure information for the cohort was limited to CMV serostatus. Correlated functional status among segregating V segments might be attributable to linkage disequilibrium, but an unknown experimental factor could not be ruled out. The classifier was reported to diagnose cytomegalovirus status with high specificity and sensitivity in both the original cohort and the validation cohort. Strong co-occurrence of HLA alleles, especially DR and DQ, made assigning TCR associations to individual alleles difficult. Most CMV-associated TCR beta chains appeared to be HLA-restricted in a later analysis, and the HLA associations seemed to be driven largely by CMV exposure. The sequencing pipeline was judged likely to have produced a cluster of highly shared sequence variants as a technical artifact. Most TCR sequences were seen in very few donors, while some public TCRs were found in many individuals. V-gene and J-gene trimming of TCR beta chains was associated with a missense DCLRE1C variant in a later genetic analysis, and the association was replicated in an independent cohort. In an earlier analysis of 500 to 650 of the donors, most TCR beta V segments appeared in productive rearrangements about 87% or about 30% of the time, broadly matching IMGT annotations. According to a later genetic analysis, donors in an Asian-associated ancestry cluster had fewer N-insertions in productive TCRs than the roughly 700-donor mean. Around 16 rarely observed V segments, including chromosome 9 orphons, were excluded from the earlier analysis of a few hundred of the donors because counts were too low. A further reported finding was that TCR beta sequences accurately predicted the HLA-A and HLA-B alleles for most subjects in the first cohort. Specific HLA alleles were associated with 16,951 TCR beta sequences at a false discovery rate of 0.05 in a later analysis. In the study, 164 TCR beta chains were listed as associated with cytomegalovirus. A few of the identified cytomegalovirus-associated TCR beta chains were confirmed in vitro to be specific for cytomegalovirus antigens. According to a later analysis, TCR association rates differed among HLA loci, with DRB1 alleles showing the most associated TCRs and HLA-C alleles showing the fewest. Some IMGT-functional V segments, including TRBV6-2 and TRBV6-3, could not be distinguished by the 87-base-pair reads and were therefore excluded. This cohort had only TCR beta chains sequenced, and the lack of alpha or paired-chain data limited which features could be detected. Sequencing depth was assumed to be roughly uniform across donors in the presence/absence analyses, though that assumption may not hold. The authors suggested that the approach could potentially be generalized to other disease states and immunological phenotypes.

The germline V gene (reference sequence) sets CDR1 to LNHNV and CDR2 to YYDKDF. V and J are truncated by 3 bases and 2 bases respectively, leaving an intervening sequence of 19 bases. The CDR3 sequence holds 17 residues, the cysteine and phenylalanine included. Only the CDR3 DNA stays, 51 bases, in frame from base 1. Library preparation employed the immunoSEQ multiplex PCR assay. A mixture of 60 forward primers for TCR Vbeta segments and 13 reverse primers for TCR Jbeta segments was used in the multiplex PCR. The CDR3 region of rearranged TCR beta genes was amplified from genomic DNA with a multiplex PCR assay. The amplified TCR beta libraries were sequenced on the Illumina HiSeq System as 87-base-pair reads. The study's own analysis went as follows. In a later analysis, 70 million to 95 million unique TCR beta chains were counted across the 666 repertoires, and approximately 11 million of these chains were shared by at least two donors. To remove PCR and sequencing errors, raw reads were error-corrected and collapsed into unique sequences using a nearest-neighbor algorithm that merged closely related sequences. V, D and J gene segments were assigned by aligning CDR3 sequences to IMGT reference sequences. For a sequence to be retained, a match of at least six nucleotides was required to both a V gene segment and a J gene segment. A rearrangement was called productive if the CDR3 had no stop codons and remained in frame with V and J, and every other rearrangement was called non-productive. CDR3 was defined according to IMGT convention as the region running from the second conserved V-encoded cysteine to the conserved J-encoded phenylalanine. The earlier analysis of about 620 of the donors excluded sequences that lacked an unambiguous match to a single V gene segment. In an earlier analysis of around 590 of the donors, a V segment was called functional when productive rearrangements were above 56.7%, and segregating when the standard deviation between donors exceeded 5%. A statistical classification framework was built for diagnosing cytomegalovirus status from the catalog of TCR beta chain sequences. A later analysis assigned V and J genes by comparing TCR nucleotide sequences with IMGT/GENE-DB human TR gene sequences. A later analysis assigned CDR3 sequences and most-parsimonious VDJ recombination scenarios with the TCRdist pipeline. A later analysis defined each TCR beta chain by its CDR3 amino acid sequence plus V-gene family, and excluded reads lacking a unique V-gene family. As a way to deal with suspected cross-contamination and a sequencing artifact, a later analysis dropped nearly 600 nucleotide sequences that were highly shared and had low generation probability. For each public chain, a later analysis derived a clonal expansion index from normalized ranks of inferred template counts within each repertoire. In a later analysis, generation probabilities were computed using a VDJ recombination model fitted to out-of-frame rearrangements, and the results were checked against IGoR. In a later analysis, TCR-TCR, TCR-HLA and TCR-CMV co-occurrence was scored with hypergeometric tests, and a repertoire-size bias correction was applied to TCR pairs. In a later analysis, false discovery rates were estimated by permuting HLA or CMV assignments 20 times. In a later analysis, co-occurring TCRs were grouped using DBSCAN, with TCRdist sequence similarity added in when clustering inside HLA-allele-positive subsets. Repertoires with fewer than 30,000 or more than 120,000 public chains, plus five repertoires with anomalous nucleotide sharing, were excluded from co-occurrence clustering. In its TCRdb copy, this immuneACCESS table keeps in-frame sequences only and misses some clones. Where compared with another copy, unresolved V genes explain less than half of these, and the others have no known cause. The D gene and trimming were derived from the DNA, and the V and J assignments and clone size from that table. The table for this sample lists approximately 180,000 clones; more than 80% of them were counted only once. Jointly, the top ten make up around 4.8% of the sample.

Notes on this clone: Its binding antigen is unknown. Within one base of it there is no much larger clone, and no base qualities were kept.

In total, fewer than 750 healthy bone marrow donors made up the cohort. Cohort members were all nominally healthy when sampled, although unrecorded immune exposures were likely present. The donor tested CMV seronegative, placing the donor among the approximately 400 seronegative members of the cohort. A peripheral blood sample was provided by each donor, and peripheral blood mononuclear cells were used for TCR beta sequencing. The Qiagen DNeasy Blood Extraction Kit was used to extract genomic DNA from the blood cell samples. The sequence derives from a man between 18 and 29 years old in good health and CMV-seronegative. Sample: PBMCs. The rearrangement joined TRBV15 to TRBJ1-2, and possibly TRBD1, on 5 matching bases. CDR3 region: CATSRTLGDSLNYGYTF. Read as DNA, the sequence is TGTGCCACCAGCAGGACCCTCGGAGACAGCCTAAACTATGGCTACACCTTC.